The 2 T cell receptor beta chains listed next were all sequenced from one sample in a study of blood T cell repertoires in COVID-19. Using immunoSEQ multiplex PCR, the repertoire was profiled, and TCRdb retains in-frame clones only, with some absent. The repertoire includes roughly 200,000 clones, 86% of them detected once, and 3.8% sits in the top ten. The sequenced sample consisted of PBMCs or T cells enriched from blood (not recorded which). Receptors were obtained from a woman in her forties with acute COVID-19.

The chain recombines TRBV2 with TRBJ1-5, with TRBD1 matching over 8 bases. The V gene's germline CDR1 is SNHLY and CDR2 FYNNEI. The CDR3 extends over 13 amino acids. Trimming cost V 7 bases and J 7 bases; bases outside gene matches: 6. The CDR3 here is CASNPDRAQPQHF. CDR3 bases: TGTGCCAGCAACCCGGACAGGGCGCAGCCCCAGCATTTT.

This clone was picked up one time. The V and J genes are TRBV12-5 and TRBJ2-7; possible D gene TRBD2, 7 bases. V lost 1 base and J lost 5, with 15 bases in between. In germline, CDR1 is LGHNT, CDR2 FRNRAP. The CDR3 consists of 15 residues. The CDR3 region has the DNA TGTGCTAGTGGTTTGGGTCAATGGGGGGGCGACGAGCAGTACTTC. It codes for CASGLGQWGGDEQYF.